This T cell receptor beta chain is from a study of cytotoxic CD8 clonotypes in ibrutinib-treated CLL. This clone was observed a handful of times. The antigen remains unidentified. This CDR3 has 14 residues. V was shortened by 0 bases and J by 4 bases, with 9 bases between the two germline ends. The germline CDR1 and CDR2 sequences are KGHSH and LQKENI. With sequencing, the targeted depth ranged from 1 in 200,000 to 1 in 1 million T cells. TCRdb's table, derived via immunoSEQ multiplex PCR, lists solely in-frame clones and lacks some. The sample has approximately 46,000 clones, 60% to 80% seen once. Findings and limits, study-wide: Baseline-level clonality went beyond age-matched healthy donors and moved in step with circulating CD8+ T-cell counts.

The source was PBMCs, collected after 12 months of ibrutinib treatment. The receptor was isolated from a human donor with chronic lymphocytic leukemia. The chain is built from TRBV18 and TRBJ1-1; D remains unclear. This CDR3 is CASSPPVGATEAFF. CDR3 nucleotide sequence: TGTGCCAGCTCACCACCGGTGGGTGCCACTGAAGCTTTCTTT.